Listed here are 22 T cell receptor beta chains from one sample, sequenced in a study of blood T cells in healthy people across ages. Alongside a J-beta primer mix, a sample-barcoded 5' primer served in a second PCR lasting 7 to 11 cycles. Each CDR3 protein gets one entry after TCRdb re-called the 5' RACE reads with MiXCR. The profile shows hundreds of thousands of distinct CDR3 sequences, 45% to 50% of them singletons. The sequenced sample was blood. The receptors shown here come from a man aged 25-45 years in good health.

The chain employs TRBV5-1 and TRBJ2-2, with D hard to call. The length of the CDR3 is 18 residues. The V gene lost 2 bases and the J gene lost 1 base, with 18 bases spanning the gap. The germline CDR1 and CDR2 sequences are SGHRS and YFSETQ. The CDR3 DNA reads as TGCGCCAGCAGCTTTGGTATCGGGCGCAGGATGAACACCGGGGAGCTGTTTTTT. It codes for CASSFGIGRRMNTGELFF.

The chain employs TRBV29-1 and TRBJ2-7; TRBD1 aligns across 7 bases. CDR3 size: 12 residues. The germline V gene has CDR1 SQVTM and CDR2 ANQGSEA. V gave up 7 bases and J gave up 4 bases; unmatched junction bases: 7. CDR3 region: CSGWDSGYEQYF. Written as DNA, the CDR3 is TGCAGCGGGTGGGACAGTGGATACGAGCAGTACTTC.

The rearrangement joins TRBV10-3 to TRBJ2-5; D ambiguous. CDR1 ENHRY and CDR2 SYGVKD come from the germline V gene. CDR3 length: 11 amino acids. Between the trimmed V and J ends, which lost 3 bases and 11 bases, there was a span of 10 bases. The CDR3 protein is CAISDTYGQYF. The CDR3 DNA reads TGTGCCATCAGTGACACCTACGGGCAGTACTTC.

There are many counts of this clonotype. V and J are TRBV6-1 and TRBJ1-2; TRBD1 matches 8 bases. CDR3 size: 11 residues. Germline CDR1 MNHNS, CDR2 SASEGT. The V gene end was trimmed by 10 bases and the J gene end by 7 bases; junction bases not matched to a gene: 5. The CDR3 protein is CATGQGSGYTF. The CDR3 DNA sequence: TGTGCCACCGGACAGGGCTCTGGCTACACCTTC.

The rearrangement joins TRBV9 to TRBJ1-6, with 10 nucleotides matching TRBD1. CDR1 and CDR2 from the germline V gene are SGDLS and YYNGEE. The V gene end was trimmed by 3 bases and the J gene end by 5 bases; junction bases not matched to a gene: 8. The CDR3 totals 17 residues. The chain's CDR3 is CASSADRDRGDNSPLHF. In nucleotides, the CDR3 is TGTGCCAGCAGCGCGGATCGGGACAGGGGCGATAATTCACCCCTCCACTTT.

This clonotype was observed a handful of times. V is TRBV7-9 and J is TRBJ2-7; TRBD1 aligns across 7 bases. Germline V lookup: CDR1 SEHNR, CDR2 FQNEAQ (reference sequence). The trim removed 5 bases at V and 7 bases at J, leaving 11 bases unmatched. The CDR3 has 14 amino acids. The CDR3 loop reads CASSPGTASGEQYF. The CDR3 DNA sequence: TGTGCCAGCAGCCCTGGGACAGCCAGTGGGGAGCAGTACTTC.

The rearrangement links TRBV12-3 or TRBV12-4 to TRBJ1-5, with 8 bases identical to TRBD1. The V and J ends lost 2 bases and 7 bases, in that order; junction bases with no gene match: 10. The CDR3 runs 16 residues. This CDR3 reads CASSLITGGNGQPQHF. For the CDR3, the DNA is TGTGCCAGCAGTTTAATAACAGGGGGGAATGGGCAGCCCCAGCATTTT.

The chain recombines TRBV5-1 with TRBJ1-6; possible D gene TRBD1, 5 bases. The CDR3 spans 15 residues. Germline CDR1 reads SGHRS; CDR2 reads YFSETQ. Trimming left V 2 bases short and J 6 bases short, with 12 bases between. The CDR3 nucleotides read TGCGCCAGCAGCTTCCGACAGAATTCTAATTCACCCCTCCACTTT. It translates to CASSFRQNSNSPLHF.

This chain joins TRBV12-3 or TRBV12-4 and TRBJ2-3; 9 nucleotides align to TRBD2. V was clipped by 4 bases and J by 1 base; unmatched bases: 6. The CDR3 runs to 16 residues. The CDR3 coding sequence is TGTGCCAGCAGTTCCCGGACTAGCGAGGGCACAGATACGCAGTATTTT. This gives the protein CASSSRTSEGTDTQYF.

This chain connects TRBV20-1 to TRBJ1-1; TRBD1 is a possible D gene (5 bases). V lost 4 bases, J lost 4 bases, and 13 bases lay in between. Per germline, CDR1 DFQATT and CDR2 SNEGSKA (reference sequence). The length of the CDR3 is 13 residues. The CDR3 here is CSATRGVTTEAFF. In DNA form, the CDR3 reads TGCAGTGCTACCCGGGGGGTTACCACTGAAGCTTTCTTT.

V and J are TRBV5-1 and TRBJ2-6; 13 bases fit TRBD2. There are 18 residues in the CDR3. CDR1 and CDR2 (germline): SGHRS, YFSETQ. With 4 bases clipped from V and 0 bases from J, the junction kept 4 bases outside the gene matches. The CDR3 protein is CASSVGTSGVSGANVLTF. The CDR3 nucleotides read TGCGCCAGCAGCGTCGGGACTAGCGGGGTCTCTGGGGCCAACGTCCTGACTTTC.

This rearrangement joins TRBV20-1 to TRBJ2-1, with TRBD1 as a possible D gene (5 bases). This CDR3 is 15 amino acids long. Germline CDR1 and CDR2: DFQATT and SNEGSKA (reference sequence). V shed 0 bases and J shed 5 bases, with 14 bases lying between them. The CDR3 loop reads CSARDSRTQNNEQFF. CDR3 coding DNA: TGCAGTGCTAGAGACTCCCGGACACAAAACAATGAGCAGTTCTTC.

CDR3 sequence: CASRTRTSAYEQYF. In DNA form, the CDR3 reads TGTGCCAGCAGAACCCGAACTAGCGCCTACGAGCAGTACTTC. The rearrangement uses TRBV28 and TRBJ2-7, with TRBD2 matching 7 bases. The CDR3 loop spans 14 amino acids. Germline V gene sequence: CDR1 MDHEN, CDR2 SYDVKM. J gave up 2 bases and V 6 bases, and 7 bases lay outside the gene matches.

This clonotype appeared a few times. The rearrangement joins TRBV12-3 or TRBV12-4 to TRBJ1-5; 9 positions match TRBD1. The CDR3 has 16 amino acids. J lost 4 bases, V lost 0 bases, and 4 bases had no gene match. Written as DNA, the CDR3 is TGTGCCAGCAGTTTAGCGGGACAGGGTGCAAATCAGCCCCAGCATTTT. It yields the protein CASSLAGQGANQPQHF.

The J gene is TRBJ2-3, the V gene TRBV27, with D perhaps matching TRBD2 (6 bases). Germline V gene data show CDR1 as MNHEY and CDR2 as SMNVEV (reference sequence). The CDR3 is 16 amino acids. V was cut by 8 bases and J by 4 bases, with 22 bases left in between. CDR3 protein: CASVGEDSGGPDTQYF. The CDR3 bases are TGTGCCAGCGTAGGGGAGGACTCCGGAGGTCCAGATACGCAGTATTTT.

V usage is TRBV10-3 and J usage is TRBJ1-5, with a tentative D call TRBD1 (6 bases). The V end lost 7 bases, the J end lost 7 bases, and 14 bases lay between the germline ends. CDR3 size: 13 residues. Germline CDR1 ENHRY, CDR2 SYGVKD. The CDR3 DNA is TGTGCCATCACCCAGGGGATGGCGCAGCCCCAGCATTTT. It is translated as CAITQGMAQPQHF.

The sample holds a few counts of this clonotype. This chain links TRBV29-1 with TRBJ2-4, with D possibly matching TRBD1 (6 bases). Germline-derived CDR1 and CDR2 are SQVTM and ANQGSEA. V was cut by 5 bases and J by 0 bases, with 8 bases left in between. The CDR3 runs to 13 residues. The CDR3 region is CSVMDRAKNIQYF. The CDR3 DNA reads TGCAGCGTTATGGACAGAGCCAAAAACATTCAGTACTTC.

The chain links TRBV3-1 to TRBJ1-1, with D possibly being TRBD1 (5 bases). V lost 1 base and J 3 bases, leaving 9 bases between the germline ends. The CDR3 runs to 14 residues. Germline lookup yields CDR1 LGHDT and CDR2 YNNKEL (reference sequence). This CDR3 is CASSQGGVDTEAFF. CDR3 sequence (DNA): TGTGCCAGCAGCCAAGGAGGGGTTGACACTGAAGCTTTCTTT.

The count of this clonotype is one. The chain combines TRBV7-2 with TRBJ2-4; a possible D gene is TRBD1 (5 bases). The DNA end is a closer match to TRBJ2-7, so the J assignment may be wrong. The germline CDR1 and CDR2 sequences are SGHTA and FQGNSA. CDR3 length equals 15 residues. The CDR3 loop reads CASSLAPGNTYEQYF. CDR3 nucleotide sequence: TGTGCCAGCAGCTTAGCCCCAGGGAACACCTACGAGCAGTACTTC.

This clonotype was picked up a small number of times. The CDR3 coding sequence is TGCAGTGCCGGGGGATCCTATAATTCACCCCTCCACTTT. It translates to CSAGGSYNSPLHF. The genes are TRBV20-1 and TRBJ1-6, with a weak D call TRBD1 (5 bases). V was clipped by 6 bases and J by 1 base, with 7 bases between them. CDR3 size: 13 residues. Germline loops: CDR1 DFQATT, CDR2 SNEGSKA (reference sequence).

This clonotype was seen only a few times. The chain uses TRBV4-1 and TRBJ2-7; possible D gene TRBD1, 5 bases. The germline V gene has CDR1 MGHRA and CDR2 YSYEKL. The CDR3 sequence is 15 residues long. V was cut by 0 bases and J by 2 bases, with 11 bases left in between. The CDR3 loop reads CASSQDDDSPYEQYF. For the CDR3, the DNA is TGCGCCAGCAGCCAAGATGACGACAGTCCCTACGAGCAGTACTTC.

This chain uses TRBV6-6 with TRBJ2-5; 7 bases line up with TRBD2. V shed 7 bases, J shed 3 bases, and the junction held 8 bases outside the gene matches. The CDR3 consists of 14 residues. CDR1 and CDR2 (germline): MNHNY, SVGAGI (reference sequence). The DNA for the CDR3 is TGTGCCAGCAATACACGGGGGGATAAAGAGACCCAGTACTTC. The encoded protein is CASNTRGDKETQYF.